The 10 T cell receptor beta chains below all came from one sample that was sequenced in a study of shared clonotypes between healthy human individuals. Measured with immunoSEQ multiplex PCR; TCRdb has only the in-frame clones, and not every one. The sample holds hundreds of thousands of clones, roughly 96% seen once. Sequencing was carried out using memory CD8+ T cells sorted from blood. Regarding subset: CD45RO+ cells pooled with CCR7-negative TemRA cells. The origin of the receptors is a man aged 30-40 years in good health.

The chain joins TRBV4-2 to TRBJ1-1; D perhaps matches TRBD1 (5 bases). Deletions cut 0 bases from V and 5 bases from J, with 10 bases between. Germline V gene sequence: CDR1 LGHNA, CDR2 YNFKEQ. The CDR3 is 14 residues long. The CDR3: CASSQDFGGTEAFF. The CDR3 DNA reads as TGTGCCAGCAGCCAAGATTTCGGGGGGACTGAAGCTTTCTTT.

The rearrangement links TRBV5-4 to TRBJ2-1; D might be TRBD1 or TRBD2, each matching 6 bases. V gave up 4 bases and J gave up 5 bases, with 19 bases separating them. The CDR3 sequence is 16 residues long. CDR1 and CDR2 (germline): SGHNT, YYREEE (reference sequence). The CDR3: CASSPKTDRRDNEQFF. Here the CDR3 DNA reads TGTGCCAGCAGCCCGAAAACCGACAGGAGGGACAATGAGCAGTTCTTC.

The genes are TRBV19 and TRBJ1-2; no clear D. The CDR3 loop spans 15 amino acids. Germline lookup yields CDR1 LNHDA and CDR2 SQIVND (reference sequence). Trimming took off 6 bases at V and 4 bases at J, with 18 bases between the two ends. The CDR3 sequence: CASSTRTAGTYGYTF. In DNA, the CDR3 is TGTGCCAGTAGCACTCGGACGGCCGGCACCTATGGCTACACCTTC.

The rearrangement joins TRBV5-1 to TRBJ2-1; no clear D. Trimming took 1 base from V and 3 from J, leaving 11 bases between them. Germline CDR1 reads SGHRS; CDR2 reads YFSETQ. This CDR3 comprises 15 residues. CDR3 in DNA: TGCGCCAGCAGCTTGTGGAACCTAGTCTACAATGAGCAGTTCTTC. Translation gives CASSLWNLVYNEQFF.

J is TRBJ2-7 and V is TRBV28; D might be TRBD2 (5 bases). Germline V CDR1 and CDR2: MDHEN, SYDVKM. The CDR3 has 15 amino acids. Deletions cut 2 bases from V and 2 bases from J, with 13 bases between. The DNA of the CDR3 is TGTGCCAGCAGTTTAGGAGGTTCATCCACCTACGAGCAGTACTTC. Translated: CASSLGGSSTYEQYF. Drawing the rest from reference TRBV28 and TRBJ2-7, the complete variable domain is DVKVTQSSRYLVKRTGEKVFLECVQDMDHENMFWYRQDPGLGLRLIYFSYDVKMKEKGDIPEGYSVSREKKERFSLILESASTNQTSMYLCASSLGGSSTYEQYFGPGTRLTVT.

The chain is built from TRBV19 and TRBJ2-7; possibly TRBD2 for D (5 bases). Trimming took off 8 bases at V and 3 bases at J, with 8 bases between the two ends. The CDR3 loop spans 11 amino acids. CDR1 and CDR2 from the germline V gene are LNHDA and SQIVND (reference sequence). In DNA, the CDR3 is TGTGCCAGTGAAGAGGGCTACGAGCAGTACTTC. As protein: CASEEGYEQYF.

Only one count was recorded for this clone. The chain combines TRBV19 with TRBJ2-1; TRBD2 aligns across 7 bases. The CDR3 has 15 residues. CDR1 is LNHDA, CDR2 SQIVND, per germline (reference sequence). V trimming: 5 bases; J trimming: 8 bases; junction bases outside the gene matches: 12. The CDR3 DNA reads as TGTGCCAGTAGTCCGCGGGGACTATTAGACCATGAGCAGTTCTTC. This gives the protein CASSPRGLLDHEQFF.

The chain couples TRBV28 to TRBJ1-4; possible D gene TRBD1, 5 bases. Germline CDR1 MDHEN, CDR2 SYDVKM. Between the trimmed V and J ends, which lost 3 bases and 0 bases, there was a span of 5 bases. The CDR3 extends over 14 amino acids. CDR3 bases: TGTGCCAGCAGTTTGACAGCAACTAATGAAAAACTGTTTTTT. It specifies CASSLTATNEKLFF.

The chain uses TRBV19 and TRBJ1-3, with a possible D match to TRBD1 (6 bases). Germline CDR1 LNHDA, CDR2 SQIVND (reference sequence). The CDR3 is made up of 18 amino acids. V gave up 8 bases and J gave up 0 bases, with 23 bases separating them. This CDR3 reads CASFPGHPMGISGNTIYF. CDR3 in DNA: TGTGCCAGTTTTCCGGGACATCCGATGGGGATCTCTGGAAACACCATATATTTT.

The rearrangement uses TRBV5-1 and TRBJ1-1; no clear D. Germline CDR1 and CDR2: SGHRS and YFSETQ. V was clipped by 5 bases and J by 7 bases, with 21 bases between them. This CDR3 spans 15 amino acids. This CDR3 reads CASSHKGRWVDEAFF. The DNA of the CDR3 is TGCGCCAGCAGTCACAAAGGTCGTTGGGTGGATGAAGCTTTCTTT.